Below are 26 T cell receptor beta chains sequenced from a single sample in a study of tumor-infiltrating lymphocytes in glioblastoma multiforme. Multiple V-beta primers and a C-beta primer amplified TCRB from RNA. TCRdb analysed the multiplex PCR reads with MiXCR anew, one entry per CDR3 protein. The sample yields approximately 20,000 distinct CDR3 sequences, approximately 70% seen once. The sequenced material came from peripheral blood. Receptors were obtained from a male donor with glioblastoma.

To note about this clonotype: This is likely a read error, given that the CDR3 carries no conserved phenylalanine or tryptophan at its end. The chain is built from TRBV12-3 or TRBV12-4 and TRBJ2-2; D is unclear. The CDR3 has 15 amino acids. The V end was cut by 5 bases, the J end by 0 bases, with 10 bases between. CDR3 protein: CASSTHTANTGELFL. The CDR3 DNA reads TGTGCCAGCAGTACACACACAGCGAACACCGGGGAGCTGTTTTTG.

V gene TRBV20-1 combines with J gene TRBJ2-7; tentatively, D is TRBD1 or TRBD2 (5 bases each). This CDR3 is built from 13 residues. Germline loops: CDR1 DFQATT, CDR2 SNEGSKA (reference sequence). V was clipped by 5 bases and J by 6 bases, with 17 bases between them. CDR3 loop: CSAATGTMVEQYF. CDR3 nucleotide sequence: TGCAGTGCTGCTACCGGGACGATGGTCGAGCAGTACTTC.

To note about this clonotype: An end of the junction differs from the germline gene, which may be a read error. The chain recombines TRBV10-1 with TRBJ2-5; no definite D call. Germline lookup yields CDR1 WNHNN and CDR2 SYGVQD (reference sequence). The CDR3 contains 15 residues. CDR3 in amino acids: CASIPLRLIQETQYF. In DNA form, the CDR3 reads TGCGCCAGCATCCCCCTTCGGCTGATCCAAGAGACTCAGTACTTC.

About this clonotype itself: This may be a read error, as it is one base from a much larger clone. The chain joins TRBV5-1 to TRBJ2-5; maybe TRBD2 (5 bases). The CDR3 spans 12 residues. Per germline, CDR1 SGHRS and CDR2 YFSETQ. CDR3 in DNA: TGCGCCAGCAACTTGGCCGGGATTACAGCGTACTTC. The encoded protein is CASNLAGITAYF.

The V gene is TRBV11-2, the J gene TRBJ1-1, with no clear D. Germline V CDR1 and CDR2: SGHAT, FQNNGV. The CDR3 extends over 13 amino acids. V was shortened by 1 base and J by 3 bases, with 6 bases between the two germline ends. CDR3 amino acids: CASSLVPYTEAFF. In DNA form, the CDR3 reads TGTGCCAGCAGCTTAGTCCCATACACTGAAGCTTTCTTT.

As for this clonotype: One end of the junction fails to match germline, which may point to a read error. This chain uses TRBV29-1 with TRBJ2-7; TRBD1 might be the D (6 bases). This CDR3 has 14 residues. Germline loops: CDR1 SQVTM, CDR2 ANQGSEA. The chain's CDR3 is CSDGQNGASYGQYF. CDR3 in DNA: TGCAGCGATGGACAGAACGGGGCTTCCTACGGGCAGTACTTC.

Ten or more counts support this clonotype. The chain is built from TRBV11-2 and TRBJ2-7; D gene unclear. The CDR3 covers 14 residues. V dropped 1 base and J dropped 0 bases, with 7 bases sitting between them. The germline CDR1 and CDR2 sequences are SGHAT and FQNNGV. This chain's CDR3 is CASSLVSDSYEQYF. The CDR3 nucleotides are TGTGCCAGCAGCTTAGTTTCAGACTCCTACGAGCAGTACTTC. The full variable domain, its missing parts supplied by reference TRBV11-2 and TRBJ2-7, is EAGVAQSPRYKIIEKRQSVAFWCNPISGHATLYWYQQILGQGPKLLIQFQNNGVVDDSQLPKDRFSAERLKGVDSTLKIQPAKLEDSAVYLCASSLVSDSYEQYFGPGTRLTVT.

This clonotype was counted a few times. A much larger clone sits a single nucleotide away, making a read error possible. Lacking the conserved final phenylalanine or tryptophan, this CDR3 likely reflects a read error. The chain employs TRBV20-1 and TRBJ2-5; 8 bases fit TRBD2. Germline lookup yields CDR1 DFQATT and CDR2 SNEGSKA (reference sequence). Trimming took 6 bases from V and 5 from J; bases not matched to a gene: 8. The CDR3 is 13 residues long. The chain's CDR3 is CSAPRGGVETQYL. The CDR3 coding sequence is TGCAGTGCCCCCCGGGGGGGGGTGGAGACCCAGTACCTC.

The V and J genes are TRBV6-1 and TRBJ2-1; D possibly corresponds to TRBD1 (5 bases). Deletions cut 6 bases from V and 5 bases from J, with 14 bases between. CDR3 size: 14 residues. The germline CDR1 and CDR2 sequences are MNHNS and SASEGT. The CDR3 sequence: CASSLETVHNEQFF. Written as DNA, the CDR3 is TGTGCCAGCAGCCTAGAGACAGTACACAATGAGCAGTTCTTC.

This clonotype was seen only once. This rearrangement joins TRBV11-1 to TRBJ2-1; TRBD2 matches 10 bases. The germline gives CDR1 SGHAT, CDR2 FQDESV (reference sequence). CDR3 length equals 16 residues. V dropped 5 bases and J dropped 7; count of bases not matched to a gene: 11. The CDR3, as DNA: TGTGCCAGCAGCCTGTCGTGGGTAGCGGGAGGTAATGAGCAGTTCTTC. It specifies CASSLSWVAGGNEQFF. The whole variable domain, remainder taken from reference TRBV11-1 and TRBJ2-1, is EAEVAQSPRYKITEKSQAVAFWCDPISGHATLYWYRQILGQGPELLVQFQDESVVDDSQLPKDRFSAERLKGVDSTLKIQPAELGDSAMYLCASSLSWVAGGNEQFFGPGTRLTVL.

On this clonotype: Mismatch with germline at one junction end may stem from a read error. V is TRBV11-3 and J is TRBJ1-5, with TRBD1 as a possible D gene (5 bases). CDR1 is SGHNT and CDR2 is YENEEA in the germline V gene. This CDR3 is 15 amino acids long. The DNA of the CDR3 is TGTGCCAGCATCTTAGAGGTGAGCGGGGGGCAGCCCCAGCATTTT. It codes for CASILEVSGGQPQHF.

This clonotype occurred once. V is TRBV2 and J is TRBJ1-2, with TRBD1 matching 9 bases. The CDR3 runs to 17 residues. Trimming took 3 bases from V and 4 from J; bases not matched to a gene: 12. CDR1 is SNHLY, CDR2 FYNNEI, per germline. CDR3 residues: CASSECTGGSRSYGYTF. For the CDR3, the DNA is TGTGCCAGCAGTGAGTGTACAGGGGGCTCCCGGAGCTATGGCTACACCTTC.

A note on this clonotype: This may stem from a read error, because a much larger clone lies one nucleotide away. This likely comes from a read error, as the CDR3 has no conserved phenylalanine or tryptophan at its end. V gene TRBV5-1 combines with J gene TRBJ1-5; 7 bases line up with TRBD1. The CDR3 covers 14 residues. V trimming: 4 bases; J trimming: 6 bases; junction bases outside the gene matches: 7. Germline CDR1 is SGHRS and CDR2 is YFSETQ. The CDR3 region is CASSVGQIGQPQHL. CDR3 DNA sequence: TGCGCCAGCAGCGTGGGACAGATTGGTCAGCCCCAGCATCTT.

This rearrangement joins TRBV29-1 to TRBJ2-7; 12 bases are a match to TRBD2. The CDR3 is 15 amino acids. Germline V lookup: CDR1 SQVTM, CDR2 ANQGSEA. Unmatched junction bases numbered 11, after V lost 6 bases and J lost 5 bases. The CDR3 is CSVGGRLAGVNEQYF. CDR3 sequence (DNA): TGCAGCGTGGGGGGGCGACTAGCGGGAGTCAACGAGCAGTACTTC.

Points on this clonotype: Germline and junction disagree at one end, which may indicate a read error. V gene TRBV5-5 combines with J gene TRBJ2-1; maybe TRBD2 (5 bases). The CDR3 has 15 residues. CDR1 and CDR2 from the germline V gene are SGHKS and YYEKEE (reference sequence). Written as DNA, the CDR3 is TGCGCCAGCAGCTTGGAGTACCAGAGGCCATGGGAGCAGCTCTTC. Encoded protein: CASSLEYQRPWEQLF.

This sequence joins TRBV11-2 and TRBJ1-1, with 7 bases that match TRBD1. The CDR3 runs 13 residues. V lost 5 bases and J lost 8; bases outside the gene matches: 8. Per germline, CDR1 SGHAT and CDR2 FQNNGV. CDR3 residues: CASSLQQGLEAFF. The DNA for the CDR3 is TGTGCCAGCAGCCTCCAACAGGGGCTAGAAGCTTTCTTT.

CDR3 residues: CSVAGGLADNEQFF. CDR3 bases: TGCAGCGTGGCGGGGGGGCTAGCAGACAATGAGCAGTTCTTC. The rearrangement uses TRBV29-1 and TRBJ2-1, with 9 bases that match TRBD2. The V and J ends lost 6 bases and 5 bases, in that order; junction bases with no gene match: 8. Germline V lookup: CDR1 SQVTM, CDR2 ANQGSEA. The length of the CDR3 is 14 residues.

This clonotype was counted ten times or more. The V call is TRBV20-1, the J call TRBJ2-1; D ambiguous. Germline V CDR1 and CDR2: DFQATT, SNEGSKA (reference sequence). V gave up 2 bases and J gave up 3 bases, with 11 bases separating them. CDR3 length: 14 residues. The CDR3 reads CSARHYRHYNEQFF. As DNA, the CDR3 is TGCAGTGCTAGACACTACAGACACTACAATGAGCAGTTCTTC.

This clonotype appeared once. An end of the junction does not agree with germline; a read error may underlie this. CDR3 nucleotides: TGTGTCAGCAGCTTAACGAGGGACTATGACTACACCTTC. Its translation is CVSSLTRDYDYTF. The V call is TRBV11-2, the J call TRBJ1-2; tentatively, D is TRBD1 (5 bases). The germline gives CDR1 SGHAT, CDR2 FQNNGV. The CDR3 runs to 13 residues.

In nucleotides, the CDR3 is TGTGCCAGCAGCCCCCTCCCCCAGTGTGCGGATACGCAGTATTTT. Amino acids: CASSPLPQCADTQYF. The rearrangement uses TRBV11-2 and TRBJ2-3; unclear D gene. V was pared by 5 bases and J by 6 bases, with 18 bases between. This CDR3 contains 15 residues. Looked up from germline, CDR1 is SGHAT and CDR2 is FQNNGV.

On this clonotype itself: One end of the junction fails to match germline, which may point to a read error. Here the CDR3 DNA reads TGCAGCAGCTTAGATCCAGAACAGTACTTC. Its protein product is CSSLDPEQYF. The chain links TRBV11-2 to TRBJ2-7, with unresolved D. The CDR3 contains 10 residues. CDR1 is SGHAT and CDR2 is FQNNGV in the germline V gene.

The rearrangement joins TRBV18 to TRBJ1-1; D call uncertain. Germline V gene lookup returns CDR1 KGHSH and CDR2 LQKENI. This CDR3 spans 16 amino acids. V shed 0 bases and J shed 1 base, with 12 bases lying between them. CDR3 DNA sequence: TGTGCCAGCTCACCACCGTCCAGGAACGAGAACACTGAAGCTTTCTTT. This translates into CASSPPSRNENTEAFF.

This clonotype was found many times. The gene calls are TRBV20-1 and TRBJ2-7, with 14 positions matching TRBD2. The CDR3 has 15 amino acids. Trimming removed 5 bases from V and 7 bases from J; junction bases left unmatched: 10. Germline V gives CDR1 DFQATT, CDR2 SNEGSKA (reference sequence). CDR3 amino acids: CSASPGLAGVDEQYF. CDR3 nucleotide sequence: TGCAGTGCTTCCCCGGGACTAGCGGGAGTGGATGAGCAGTACTTC.

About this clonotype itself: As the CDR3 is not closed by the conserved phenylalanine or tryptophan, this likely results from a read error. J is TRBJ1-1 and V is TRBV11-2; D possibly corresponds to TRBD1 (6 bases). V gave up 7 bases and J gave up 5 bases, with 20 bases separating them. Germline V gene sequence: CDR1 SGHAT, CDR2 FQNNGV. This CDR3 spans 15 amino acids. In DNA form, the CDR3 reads TGTGCCAGCATTCCTTGGGGGGGGCATCGGACTGAAGCTTTCGTT. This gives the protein CASIPWGGHRTEAFV.

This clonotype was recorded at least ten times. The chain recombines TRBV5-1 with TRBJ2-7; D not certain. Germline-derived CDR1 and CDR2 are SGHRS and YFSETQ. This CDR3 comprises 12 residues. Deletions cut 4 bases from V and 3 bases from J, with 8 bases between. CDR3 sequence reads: CASSLEGYEQYF. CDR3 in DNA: TGCGCCAGCAGCCTCGAAGGCTACGAGCAGTACTTC.

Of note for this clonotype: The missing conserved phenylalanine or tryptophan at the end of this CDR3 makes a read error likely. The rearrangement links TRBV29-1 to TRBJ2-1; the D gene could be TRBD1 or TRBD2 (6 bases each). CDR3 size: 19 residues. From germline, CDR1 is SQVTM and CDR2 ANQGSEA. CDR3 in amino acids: CSVEGWGRGATSSYTEQFL. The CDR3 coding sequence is TGCAGCGTTGAAGGCTGGGGGCGGGGAGCGACGAGCTCCTACACTGAGCAGTTCCTC.